The present TCR beta chain was sequenced within a study of shared T cell receptors in the human thymus. Germline CDR1 KGHSH, CDR2 LQKENI. The CDR3 covers 18 residues. Germline trimming cut 4 bases from V and 3 bases from J; bases unmatched to any gene: 13. Sequencing used immunoSEQ multiplex PCR; TCRdb keeps in-frame clones, though not all of them. Among hundreds of thousands of clones listed, 70% to 90% were seen once. The data also belong to a second study, concerning human thymus T cells. That report notes: Finnish infants who were healthy and having corrective surgery for congenital heart defects made up the donors. From resections taken during corrective heart surgery, the thymus tissue was obtained. Blood and thymic repertoires both appeared biased in V and J gene usage. Related work found strong thymic repertoire overlap between unrelated individuals.

Sequenced material: thymocytes. This chain links TRBV18 with TRBJ2-7; 12 bases line up with TRBD1. The sequence came from a boy in the first two years of life with a congenital heart defect. The CDR3 DNA is TGTGCCAGCTCACGTCGGGACAGGGGGCCTTCTTCCCTCTACGAGCAGTACTTC. Translated, it gives CASSRRDRGPSSLYEQYF.